One and the same sample provided the 5 T cell receptor beta chains below, sequenced in a study of T cell responses to AZD1222 COVID-19 vaccine. The repertoire was sequenced with immunoSEQ multiplex PCR; TCRdb's copy has only in-frame clones and lacks some. The table records tens of thousands of clones, around 87% of them present only once. Material: peripheral blood, obtained on day 0 of AZD1222 vaccination. Source of these receptors: an adult in good health.

The chain uses TRBV21-1 and TRBJ2-5. TRBV21-1 counts as a pseudogene. This CDR3 spans 16 amino acids. The CDR3 region is CASSSLGRGEQETQYF. The CDR3, as DNA: TGTGCCAGCAGCAGTCTGGGGAGAGGGGAACAAGAGACCCAGTACTTC.

The V call is TRBV7-9, the J call TRBJ1-5; the D is unclear. The germline V gene encodes CDR1 SEHNR and CDR2 FQNEAQ (reference sequence). V was trimmed by 4 bases and J by 0 bases, leaving 13 bases between them. There are 16 residues in the CDR3. The CDR3 DNA follows: TGTGCCAGCAGCTCGGGGTTTGGTGGTAGCAATCAGCCCCAGCATTTT. Protein sequence: CASSSGFGGSNQPQHF.

The V gene is TRBV5-6, the J gene TRBJ1-2; the D gene is possibly TRBD1 (6 bases). Germline V gives CDR1 SGHDT, CDR2 YYEEEE. V was shortened by 2 bases and J by 8 bases, with 7 bases between the two germline ends. The CDR3 loop spans 11 amino acids. Here the CDR3 DNA reads TGTGCCAGCAGCTTTGGGGGCGGCTACACCTTC. Translated: CASSFGGGYTF.

This chain connects TRBV6-5 to TRBJ2-5; TRBD1 matches 12 bases. This CDR3 comprises 15 residues. From germline, CDR1 is MNHEY and CDR2 SVGAGI. The junction had 6 bases not matched to a gene; V was cut back by 5 bases and J by 5 bases. The CDR3 region has the DNA TGTGCCAGCAGTCAGGGACAGGGGGCGCCTGAGACCCAGTACTTC. As protein: CASSQGQGAPETQYF.

The rearrangement uses TRBV6-5 and TRBJ2-2; possible D gene TRBD1, 6 bases. CDR3 size: 15 residues. The germline V gene has CDR1 MNHEY and CDR2 SVGAGI. V lost 7 bases and J 4 bases, leaving 16 bases between the germline ends. The CDR3 is CASTELGHFTGELFF. As DNA, the CDR3 is TGTGCCAGCACGGAATTGGGACATTTCACCGGGGAGCTGTTTTTT.